This is a list of T cell receptor beta chains from one sample in a study of OX40 agonist ivuxolimab in advanced cancers. The table came from immunoSEQ multiplex PCR; TCRdb's copy has only in-frame clones and leaves some out. The sample contains roughly 92,000 clones, about 92% of which appear only once. The sequences come from CD4+ or CD8+ T cells sorted from blood, collected in a trial of the OX40 agonist ivuxolimab. The receptors originated from an adult with an advanced solid tumor such as melanoma, head and neck, liver or kidney cancer. Both conserved end residues are part of each CDR3. A D gene is named only where the DNA matches it firmly. Clone size, where shown, is once, few, many, or a class for clones that have expanded.

>.|TRBJ2-3|.|TRBV7-2
CASSFPNGGRGGNTDTQYF
TGTGCCAGCAGCTTTCCGAATGGGGGAAGGGGGGGAAACACAGATACGCAGTATTTT
>TRBD2|TRBJ2-5|.|TRBV2
CASSRLAGRPETQYF
TGTGCCAGCAGTAGACTAGCGGGGCGCCCAGAGACCCAGTACTTC
>.|TRBJ2-1|once|TRBV29-1
CSVEDRGPNEQFF
TGCAGCGTTGAAGATCGGGGGCCAAATGAGCAGTTCTTC
>.|TRBJ2-1|.|TRBV23-1
CASSLSGLPFAQFF
TGCGCCAGCAGTCTTTCGGGACTCCCCTTCGCCCAGTTCTTC
>.|TRBJ2-2|.|TRBV11-3
CASSPGAGELFF
TGTGCCAGCAGCCCAGGGGCCGGGGAGCTGTTTTTT
>.|TRBJ2-7|.|TRBV29-1
CSVDAGSTYEQYF
TGCAGCGTTGATGCGGGGTCGACCTACGAGCAGTACTTC
>.|TRBJ2-5|.|TRBV10-3
CATRGRVVSGGGGQETQYF
TGTGCCACCCGGGGGCGGGTAGTTTCAGGCGGTGGGGGACAAGAGACCCAGTACTTC
>TRBD2|TRBJ2-2|.|TRBV5-5
CASSSGLAGGTLGELFF
TGTGCCAGCAGCTCGGGACTAGCGGGAGGGACACTCGGGGAGCTGTTTTTT
>TRBD1|TRBJ1-1|.|TRBV27
CASSLSITGGTEAFF
TGTGCCAGCAGTTTATCTATAACAGGGGGGACTGAAGCTTTCTTT
>TRBD1|TRBJ1-2|.|TRBV10-1
CASSVPPGDRGIYGYTF
TGCGCCAGCAGTGTCCCTCCGGGGGACAGGGGGATCTATGGCTACACCTTC
>.|TRBJ2-1|.|TRBV27
CASSLTAVHNEQFF
TGTGCCAGCAGTTTGACAGCCGTGCACAATGAGCAGTTCTTC
>TRBD1|TRBJ2-7|.|TRBV7-3
CASSPGTGGMYEQYF
TGTGCCAGCAGCCCCGGGACAGGGGGTATGTACGAGCAGTACTTC
>.|TRBJ2-7|.|TRBV9
CASSAFAGTNYEQYF
TGTGCCAGCAGCGCCTTTGCCGGGACAAACTACGAGCAGTACTTC
>TRBD2|TRBJ2-1|.|TRBV4-3
CASSRAAGAVNEQFF
TGCGCCAGCAGCCGGGCAGCGGGGGCTGTCAATGAGCAGTTCTTC
>.|TRBJ1-2|.|TRBV6-5
CASSYSGLSGGYTF
TGTGCCAGCAGTTACTCAGGACTCTCGGGGGGCTACACCTTC
>.|TRBJ2-2|.|TRBV6-1
CASRSVSGTGELFF
TGTGCCAGCAGGTCAGTTAGCGGCACCGGGGAGCTGTTTTTT